Sequencing of this T cell receptor beta chain was carried out in a study of T cells after posttransplantation cyclophosphamide. General study points: Later blood repertoires were often dominated by clones from the donor CD8+ memory compartment. Recipient CMV seropositivity and CMV reactivation strongly tracked TRB clonality.

This clone has a handful of counts. The antigen remains unidentified. In germline, CDR1 is SGHNT, CDR2 YYREEE (reference sequence). J was trimmed by 4 bases and V by 4 bases; bases with no gene match: 12. The CDR3 totals 16 residues. This related bone marrow graft donor gave peripheral blood on the day of marrow donation. The repertoire was sequenced with immunoSEQ multiplex PCR; TCRdb's copy has only in-frame clones and lacks some. The sample lists about 47,000 clones; about 90% were seen once. The chain combines TRBV5-4 with TRBJ1-2, with TRBD1 matching over 8 bases. The sequence came from a woman in her fifties or sixties in good health and a related stem cell transplant donor. Material: PBMCs. The CDR3 nucleotides read TGTGCCAGCAGCCCTCTCAGCCAGACAGGGGCCTATGGCTACACCTTC. It is translated as CASSPLSQTGAYGYTF. Together with reference TRBV5-4 and TRBJ1-2, the CDR3 gives the full variable domain: ETGVTQSPTHLIKTRGQQVTLRCSSQSGHNTVSWYQQALGQGPQFIFQYYREEENGRGNFPPRFSGLQFPNYSSELNVNALELDDSALYLCASSPLSQTGAYGYTFGSGTRLTVV.